This entry lists 10 T cell receptor beta chains sequenced from one sample in a study of cytomegalovirus exposure and HLA in healthy donors. The study ran its PCR with 60 Vbeta and 13 Jbeta primers. Clones were sequenced by immunoSEQ multiplex PCR, and TCRdb holds only the in-frame ones, with some missing. There are 150,000 or so clones in the sample; roughly 84% occur only once, and roughly 1.9% lies in the top ten. The sample consisted of PBMCs. These receptors were taken from a man between 18 and 35 years old in good health and CMV-seronegative.

The chain joins TRBV28 to TRBJ2-7, with TRBD2 matching over 9 bases. Germline CDR1 and CDR2: MDHEN and SYDVKM. The CDR3 is 16 residues long. After removal of 5 bases from V and 0 bases from J, the junction contained 8 bases not matched to a gene. CDR3 sequence reads: CASSPPSGAGSYEQYF. CDR3 sequence (DNA): TGTGCCAGCAGTCCTCCTAGCGGGGCGGGCTCCTACGAGCAGTACTTC.

J is TRBJ2-3 and V is TRBV7-2, with D maybe TRBD1 (6 bases). V was pared by 5 bases and J by 0 bases, with 12 bases between. The CDR3 totals 15 residues. Germline CDR1 is SGHTA and CDR2 is FQGNSA. This CDR3 reads CASSLGQSSTDTQYF. The CDR3 DNA is TGTGCCAGCAGCCTAGGACAGTCAAGCACAGATACGCAGTATTTT.

V and J are TRBV20-1 and TRBJ1-1; D might be TRBD1 (6 bases). Germline V gene sequence: CDR1 DFQATT, CDR2 SNEGSKA (reference sequence). CDR3 length: 10 amino acids. V lost 6 bases and J 8 bases, leaving 10 bases between the germline ends. DNA of the CDR3: TGCAGTGCCCGGACAGCGGAAGCTTTCTTT. Translated: CSARTAEAFF.

This chain joins TRBV7-9 and TRBJ2-2; D remains ambiguous. In germline, CDR1 is SEHNR, CDR2 FQNEAQ (reference sequence). There are 11 residues in the CDR3. Trimming cost V 2 bases and J 7 bases, with 2 bases left between them. The CDR3 nucleotides are TGTGCCAGCAGCTTACTCGGGGAGCTGTTTTTT. Its protein product is CASSLLGELFF.

This chain joins TRBV7-9 and TRBJ1-1; D not certain. Between the trimmed V and J ends, which lost 0 bases and 1 base, there was a span of 9 bases. CDR3 size: 15 residues. Germline V gene sequence: CDR1 SEHNR, CDR2 FQNEAQ (reference sequence). The DNA of the CDR3 is TGTGCCAGCAGCTTAGCTGAGGGCACGAACACTGAAGCTTTCTTT. Protein sequence: CASSLAEGTNTEAFF.

V usage is TRBV7-9 and J usage is TRBJ2-2; tentative D call: TRBD2 (5 bases). Germline CDR1 reads SEHNR; CDR2 reads FQNEAQ (reference sequence). The V end lost 3 bases, the J end lost 5 bases, and 7 bases lay between the germline ends. This CDR3 spans 13 amino acids. Here the CDR3 DNA reads TGTGCCAGCAGCTTCAGCGGAACCGGGGAGCTGTTTTTT. It yields the protein CASSFSGTGELFF.

The V and J genes are TRBV6-5 and TRBJ1-1, with a tentative D call TRBD1 (5 bases). V was pared by 4 bases and J by 5 bases, with 14 bases between. The germline V gene encodes CDR1 MNHEY and CDR2 SVGAGI. The CDR3 has 14 amino acids. This chain's CDR3 is CASSSGLRRTEAFF. The DNA of the CDR3 is TGTGCCAGCAGTTCGGGACTCAGGCGGACTGAAGCTTTCTTT.

This rearrangement joins TRBV7-2 to TRBJ2-7, with TRBD2 matching 11 bases. The CDR3 is made up of 15 amino acids. Germline values: CDR1 SGHTA, CDR2 FQGNSA. The V gene end was trimmed by 4 bases and the J gene end by 3 bases; junction bases not matched to a gene: 5. The CDR3: CASSSPGTSGYEQYF. CDR3 nucleotide sequence: TGTGCCAGCAGCTCCCCCGGGACTAGCGGCTACGAGCAGTACTTC. Full variable domain (outside the CDR3, taken from reference TRBV7-2 and TRBJ2-7): GAGVSQSPSNKVTEKGKDVELRCDPISGHTALYWYRQSLGQGLEFLIYFQGNSAPDKSGLPSDRFSAERTGGSVSTLTIQRTQQEDSAVYLCASSSPGTSGYEQYFGPGTRLTVT.

J is TRBJ2-2 and V is TRBV9; the match to TRBD1 covers 7 bases. The CDR3 is made up of 15 amino acids. Germline lookup yields CDR1 SGDLS and CDR2 YYNGEE. Trimming took 0 bases from V and 5 from J; bases not matched to a gene: 4. CDR3 DNA: TGTGCCAGCAGCGTAGGGGACAGTCTTACCGGGGAGCTGTTTTTT. Encoded protein: CASSVGDSLTGELFF.

The CDR3 bases are TGTGCCAGCAGAGTAGACAGGGACACTGAAGCTTTCTTT. It yields the protein CASRVDRDTEAFF. The rearrangement links TRBV6-1 to TRBJ1-1, with 7 bases fitting TRBD1. J gave up 3 bases and V 6 bases, and 4 bases lay outside the gene matches. Germline CDR1 and CDR2: MNHNS and SASEGT. The CDR3 has 13 amino acids.